These 20 T cell receptor beta chains share one sample of origin, sequenced in a study of OX40 agonist ivuxolimab in advanced cancers. Clones were read by immunoSEQ multiplex PCR, and TCRdb kept only the in-frame ones, dropping some. The table shows approximately 90,000 clones, with around 87% occurring only once. Specimen: CD4+ or CD8+ T cells sorted from blood, collected in a trial of the OX40 agonist ivuxolimab. The receptor set was obtained from an adult with an advanced solid tumor such as melanoma, head and neck, liver or kidney cancer.

This clone was seen only once. The V and J genes are TRBV19 and TRBJ2-5; tentative D call: TRBD2 (6 bases). This CDR3 is 12 amino acids long. V lost 3 bases and J lost 5, with 7 bases in between. Germline assignment: CDR1 LNHDA and CDR2 SQIVND (reference sequence). The CDR3: CASSIGGETQYF. The DNA for the CDR3 is TGTGCCAGTAGTATTGGGGGGGAGACCCAGTACTTC. Full variable domain (rest looked up from reference TRBV19 and TRBJ2-5): DGGITQSPKYLFRKEGQNVTLSCEQNLNHDAMYWYRQDPGQGLRLIYYSQIVNDFQKGDIAEGYSVSREKKESFPLTVTSAQKNPTAFYLCASSIGGETQYFGPGTRLLVL.

CDR3 protein: CASSPLRNTEAFF. CDR3 bases: TGTGCCAGCAGCCCCTTGAGGAACACTGAAGCTTTCTTT. The V gene is TRBV6-6, the J gene TRBJ1-1; no clear D gene. Looked up from germline, CDR1 is MNHNY and CDR2 is SVGAGI (reference sequence). V was pared by 6 bases and J by 1 base, with 9 bases between. CDR3 length: 13 amino acids.

The CDR3 sequence: CASSPSIDARQGYTF. For the CDR3, the DNA is TGTGCCAGCAGTCCATCAATTGACGCACGACAAGGCTACACCTTC. V is TRBV2 and J is TRBJ1-2; no clear D. Per germline, CDR1 SNHLY and CDR2 FYNNEI. The CDR3 totals 15 residues. V lost 5 bases to trimming and J lost 8 bases, with 21 bases between them.

The chain recombines TRBV11-2 with TRBJ2-7, with 10 bases aligning to TRBD1. The CDR3 is 15 amino acids. With 3 bases clipped from V and 1 base from J, the junction kept 3 bases outside the gene matches. Per germline, CDR1 SGHAT and CDR2 FQNNGV. CDR3 in amino acids: CASSFGTGASYEQYF. The CDR3 DNA is TGTGCCAGCAGCTTCGGGACAGGGGCATCCTACGAGCAGTACTTC.

The V and J genes are TRBV7-2 and TRBJ2-2; 8 nucleotides line up with TRBD2. The CDR3 runs to 17 residues. Germline assignment: CDR1 SGHTA and CDR2 FQGNSA. V trimming: 5 bases; J trimming: 2 bases; junction bases outside the gene matches: 10. CDR3 coding DNA: TGTGCCAGCAGCCCCAGACGGCTAGCGGGTAACACCGGGGAGCTGTTTTTT. Amino acid sequence: CASSPRRLAGNTGELFF. The complete variable domain, with remaining parts taken from reference TRBV7-2 and TRBJ2-2, reads GAGVSQSPSNKVTEKGKDVELRCDPISGHTALYWYRQSLGQGLEFLIYFQGNSAPDKSGLPSDRFSAERTGGSVSTLTIQRTQQEDSAVYLCASSPRRLAGNTGELFFGEGSRLTVL.

This clone was seen a single time. V usage is TRBV11-2 and J usage is TRBJ2-1, with TRBD2 matching 10 bases. This CDR3 is built from 15 residues. The V gene end was trimmed by 8 bases and the J gene end by 3 bases; junction bases not matched to a gene: 7. The germline CDR1 and CDR2 sequences are SGHAT and FQNNGV. The CDR3 here is CASGKTSGDYNEQFF. For the CDR3, the DNA is TGTGCCAGCGGAAAAACTAGCGGGGACTACAATGAGCAGTTCTTC.

The J gene is TRBJ2-6, the V gene TRBV27; possibly TRBD1 for D (5 bases). CDR3 length: 15 residues. Germline CDR1 is MNHEY and CDR2 is SMNVEV (reference sequence). Trimming stripped 6 bases from V and 2 bases from J, with 11 bases between. In nucleotides, the CDR3 is TGTGCCAGCAGCAAGGACATACCTGGGGCCAACGTCCTGACTTTC. The encoded protein is CASSKDIPGANVLTF.

This chain connects TRBV19 to TRBJ2-2, with D unresolved. Germline assignment: CDR1 LNHDA and CDR2 SQIVND (reference sequence). V lost 5 bases and J lost 4, with 5 bases in between. The CDR3 has 12 amino acids. CDR3 bases: TGTGCCAGTAGTGTGGGCACCGGGGAGCTGTTTTTT. This sequence encodes CASSVGTGELFF.

Turning to this clone: The same CDR3 is also encoded by other DNA sequences in this sample. The gene calls are TRBV19 and TRBJ2-2; D could derive from TRBD1 or TRBD2 (5 bases each). Germline CDR1 and CDR2: LNHDA and SQIVND (reference sequence). This CDR3 contains 14 residues. The V end lost 1 base, the J end lost 4 bases, and 7 bases lay between the germline ends. In DNA, the CDR3 is TGTGCCAGTAGTATAGGGGACCGCACCGGGGAGCTGTTTTTT. This encodes CASSIGDRTGELFF. The full variable domain, with the rest looked up from reference TRBV19 and TRBJ2-2, is DGGITQSPKYLFRKEGQNVTLSCEQNLNHDAMYWYRQDPGQGLRLIYYSQIVNDFQKGDIAEGYSVSREKKESFPLTVTSAQKNPTAFYLCASSIGDRTGELFFGEGSRLTVL.

The gene calls are TRBV28 and TRBJ2-4; D possibly corresponds to TRBD2 (5 bases). Germline V gene lookup returns CDR1 MDHEN and CDR2 SYDVKM. With 2 bases removed from V and 0 bases from J, the gap between germline ends came to 14 bases. This CDR3 has 17 amino acids. The CDR3 protein is CASSLEGLPLAKNIQYF. Written as DNA, the CDR3 is TGTGCCAGCAGTTTAGAGGGTTTGCCGCTAGCCAAAAACATTCAGTACTTC.

This clone was seen a single time. This chain links TRBV5-1 with TRBJ2-2; TRBD2 agrees at 7 bases. Per germline, CDR1 SGHRS and CDR2 YFSETQ. The J segment lost 0 bases and the V segment lost 1 base, leaving 3 bases of the junction unmatched. CDR3 size: 16 residues. CDR3 protein: CASSLTLASNTGELFF. The CDR3 nucleotides read TGCGCCAGCAGCTTGACACTAGCGTCGAACACCGGGGAGCTGTTTTTT.

This sequence joins TRBV5-5 and TRBJ2-7; D ambiguous. CDR3 length equals 11 residues. The V end was cut by 4 bases, the J end by 3 bases, with 5 bases between. CDR1 is SGHKS, CDR2 YYEKEE, per germline (reference sequence). The CDR3 loop is CASSQNYEQYF. CDR3 nucleotide sequence: TGTGCCAGCAGCCAAAACTACGAGCAGTACTTC.

The chain has TRBV28 and TRBJ2-5; a possible D gene is TRBD1 (6 bases). CDR1 and CDR2 from the germline V gene are MDHEN and SYDVKM. The CDR3 has 13 amino acids. Trimming took 6 bases from V and 4 from J, leaving 12 bases between them. CDR3 sequence (DNA): TGTGCCAGCAGCACCGTAGGGGGAGAGACCCAGTACTTC. Protein: CASSTVGGETQYF.

The chain is built from TRBV7-9 and TRBJ2-7; D gene unclear. Looked up from germline, CDR1 is SEHNR and CDR2 is FQNEAQ (reference sequence). This CDR3 is built from 13 residues. V lost 4 bases, J lost 0 bases, and 7 bases lay in between. CDR3 in amino acids: CASSSSSSYEQYF. CDR3 DNA: TGTGCCAGCAGCTCCAGCAGCTCCTACGAGCAGTACTTC. Supplemented by reference TRBV7-9 and TRBJ2-7, the full variable domain reads DTGVSQNPRHKITKRGQNVTFRCDPISEHNRLYWYRQTLGQGPEFLTYFQNEAQLEKSRLLSDRFSAERPKGSFSTLEIQRTEQGDSAMYLCASSSSSSYEQYFGPGTRLTVT.

The chain is built from TRBV6-5 and TRBJ1-1; 7 bases line up with TRBD1. CDR1 and CDR2 (germline): MNHEY, SVGAGI. The CDR3 consists of 13 residues. Losses at the gene ends were 5 bases for V and 6 bases for J; bases not matched to a gene: 6. The chain's CDR3 is CASSLRQGPEAFF. The CDR3 DNA is TGTGCCAGCAGTCTACGACAGGGCCCTGAAGCTTTCTTT.

This clone showed up just a few times. J is TRBJ1-2 and V is TRBV10-3, with a tentative D call TRBD1 (6 bases). This CDR3 comprises 14 residues. Trimming took off 3 bases at V and 2 bases at J, with 10 bases between the two ends. Looked up from germline, CDR1 is ENHRY and CDR2 is SYGVKD. The CDR3 nucleotides are TGTGCCATCAGTGATCAAGGACAGAACTATGGCTACACCTTC. Translating it yields CAISDQGQNYGYTF.

V is TRBV28 and J is TRBJ2-1; D unclear. Germline loops: CDR1 MDHEN, CDR2 SYDVKM. Trimming pared 1 base from V and 9 bases from J, leaving 7 bases between. This CDR3 is built from 12 residues. The CDR3 DNA reads as TGTGCCAGCAGTTTATTGTTAGGTGAGCAGTTCTTC. It translates to CASSLLLGEQFF.

This clone appeared a few times. The V and J genes are TRBV30 and TRBJ1-5; a possible D gene is TRBD1 (6 bases). V was trimmed by 3 bases and J by 1 base, leaving 13 bases between them. Per germline, CDR1 GTSNPN and CDR2 SVGIG (reference sequence). This CDR3 is 15 amino acids long. CDR3 sequence: CAWSALQGSNQPQHF. The CDR3 DNA is TGTGCCTGGAGCGCGTTACAGGGAAGCAATCAGCCCCAGCATTTT.

CDR3 protein: CASSLRQAYNEQFF. CDR3 coding DNA: TGTGCCAGCAGCTTAAGGCAGGCCTACAATGAGCAGTTCTTC. The J gene is TRBJ2-1, the V gene TRBV7-2, with D unresolved. The CDR3 has 14 residues. Germline loops: CDR1 SGHTA, CDR2 FQGNSA. Trimming left V 2 bases short and J 2 bases short, with 7 bases between.

CDR3 in amino acids: CAISGTSGASTDTQYF. DNA of the CDR3: TGTGCCATCAGCGGGACTAGCGGAGCTAGCACAGATACGCAGTATTTT. The V and J genes are TRBV10-3 and TRBJ2-3, with TRBD2 identical over 11 bases. Germline assignment: CDR1 ENHRY and CDR2 SYGVKD. CDR3 size: 16 residues. Germline trimming cut 6 bases from V and 0 bases from J; bases unmatched to any gene: 5.